Sequencing of this T cell receptor beta chain was carried out in a study of blood T cell repertoires in COVID-19. Turning to the study itself: Researchers got acute and convalescent COVID-19 samples from the United States, Italy and Spain. PBMCs, B-cell-depleted T cells, or T cells provided the cDNA or gDNA that made up the material.

The length of the CDR3 is 15 residues. Looked up from germline, CDR1 is SGHTA and CDR2 is FQGNSA. Trimming took 4 bases from V and 0 from J; bases not matched to a gene: 5. Profiled with immunoSEQ multiplex PCR; TCRdb holds only in-frame clones, not every one. Of 120,000 to 150,000 clones in the sample, 85% to 90% were seen once. Cohort assignment relied on participant-reported clinical history. The origin of this receptor is a woman in her thirties with acute COVID-19. V and J are TRBV7-2 and TRBJ2-7, with 8 bases lining up with TRBD2. Specimen: PBMCs or T cells enriched from blood (not recorded which). CDR3 loop: CASSSGGAFSYEQYF. DNA of the CDR3: TGTGCCAGCAGCTCGGGGGGGGCATTCTCCTACGAGCAGTACTTC.